This paragraph covers one TCR beta chain sequence. No antigen is known for it. This entry is derived from a study of glioma-infiltrating T cells. Looking at the study overall: Dexamethasone exposure before glioma surgery was limited to six or fewer days. Study observations and caveats: CDR3 overlap between tissue and blood was very small. Non-neoplastic patients had below-expected tissue-blood divergence, while all gliomas exceeded expectation.

Using RNA template, CDR3s of TCR alpha and beta were amplified with iRepertoire arm-PCR. MiXCR, applied by TCRdb to the multiplex PCR reads, yields one record per CDR3 protein. In the table there are a few hundred thousand distinct CDR3 sequences, 41% of which are singletons. Trimming stripped 3 bases from V and 0 bases from J, with 12 bases between. The CDR3 runs to 15 residues. Germline V CDR1 and CDR2: SGHRS, YFSETQ. Material: glioma tissue, nonneoplastic brain tissue, or PBMCs (not recorded which). The J gene is TRBJ1-1, the V gene TRBV5-1; D not resolved. This TCR derives from a human donor with low-grade glioma or glioblastoma, undergoing nonglioma brain surgery, or in good health (not recorded which). The CDR3 here is CASSSYGRVNTEAFF. The CDR3 DNA reads as TGCGCCAGCAGCTCTTACGGACGGGTGAACACTGAAGCTTTCTTT.